This T cell receptor beta chain was identified during a study of T cells in Graves' hyperthyroidism and ophthalmopathy. Germline V CDR1 and CDR2: DFQATT, SNEGSKA (reference sequence). The CDR3 extends over 15 amino acids. V gave up 5 bases and J gave up 6 bases; unmatched junction bases: 11. Diagnosis of hyperthyroidism was new in patients aged 18 to 65, and its duration was under 2 months. Those patients with uncontrolled infection, other autoimmune disease, pregnancy or lactation were excluded. This clonotype showed up many times. The antigen is not known. Regarding the study as a whole: Most clonotypes expanded in thyroid above 0.001 were likewise present in blood. The model predicted ophthalmopathy a median roughly 6.5 months before onset.

It was RNA transcripts that yielded the amplified TCR beta CDR3 regions. The HTBI set primed first-round TCR CDR3 RT-PCR. Each CDR3 protein gets one entry after TCRdb re-called the multiplex PCR reads with MiXCR. The sample shows some 560,000 distinct CDR3 sequences, 15% to 17% of them seen only once. The chain recombines TRBV20-1 with TRBJ1-1; 11 nucleotides agree with TRBD1. Sample: blood. The receptor comes from a woman aged 25-40 years with Graves' hyperthyroidism. The CDR3 DNA reads TGCAGTGCTCAAAGCCGGGACAGGGGGAGGGCTGAAGCTTTCTTT. Protein sequence: CSAQSRDRGRAEAFF.